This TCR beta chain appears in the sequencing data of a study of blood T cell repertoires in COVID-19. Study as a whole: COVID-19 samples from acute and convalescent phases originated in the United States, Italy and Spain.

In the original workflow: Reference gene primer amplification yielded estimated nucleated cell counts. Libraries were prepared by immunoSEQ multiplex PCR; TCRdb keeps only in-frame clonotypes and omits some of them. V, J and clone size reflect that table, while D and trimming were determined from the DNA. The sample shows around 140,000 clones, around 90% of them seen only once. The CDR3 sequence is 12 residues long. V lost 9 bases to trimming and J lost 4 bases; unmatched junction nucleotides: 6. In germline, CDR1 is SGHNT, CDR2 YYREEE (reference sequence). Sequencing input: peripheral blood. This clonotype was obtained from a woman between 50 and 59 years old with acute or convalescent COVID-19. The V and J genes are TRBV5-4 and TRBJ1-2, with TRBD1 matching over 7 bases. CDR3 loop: CAIGPGGYGYTF. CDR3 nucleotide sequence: TGTGCCATAGGCCCAGGGGGCTATGGCTACACCTTC.